These 17 T cell receptor beta chains were sequenced from one sample in a study of T-cell memory formation after mild COVID-19. From the 5' RACE reads, TCRdb called clonotypes with MiXCR, one entry per CDR3 protein. Of 250,000 to 350,000 distinct CDR3 sequences in the sample, roughly 16% were seen once. The sequencing input was PBMCs or a T cell subset sorted from them (not recorded which). The receptors come from a man aged 18 to 35 who had mild COVID-19 (a few samples of this study predate the infection). Cell type and time point are not known.

This clonotype was detected only a few times. V gene TRBV5-1 combines with J gene TRBJ1-1; 8 bases align to TRBD1. The CDR3 is 14 residues long. Trimming removed 4 bases from V and 4 bases from J; junction bases left unmatched: 6. Germline V gives CDR1 SGHRS, CDR2 YFSETQ. The CDR3 DNA follows: TGCGCCAGCAGCGCCGACAGGGGAACCACTGAAGCTTTCTTT. This sequence encodes CASSADRGTTEAFF.

A few counts support this clonotype. This chain connects TRBV3-1 to TRBJ2-7; the D call may be TRBD1 or TRBD2 (5 bases each). The V gene's germline CDR1 is LGHDT and CDR2 YNNKEL (reference sequence). Trimming stripped 3 bases from V and 1 base from J, with 10 bases between. CDR3 length: 14 residues. The CDR3 loop reads CASSQGVRSYEQYF. DNA for the CDR3: TGTGCCAGCAGCCAGGGGGTCAGATCCTACGAGCAGTACTTC.

The V call is TRBV6-2 or TRBV6-3, the J call TRBJ2-1; D gene uncertain. Germline loops: CDR1 MNHEY, CDR2 SVGEGT. This CDR3 is 15 amino acids long. V was trimmed by 2 bases and J by 3 bases, leaving 11 bases between them. The CDR3, as DNA: TGTGCCAGCAGTTACGAACTACCCGTCTACAATGAGCAGTTCTTC. It codes for CASSYELPVYNEQFF.

This clonotype turned up a few times. The chain carries TRBV20-1 and TRBJ2-3, with unresolved D. Trimming left V 2 bases short and J 2 bases short, with 5 bases between. CDR1 and CDR2 from the germline V gene are DFQATT and SNEGSKA (reference sequence). CDR3 length equals 12 residues. This chain's CDR3 is CSARIPTDTQYF. The CDR3 coding sequence is TGCAGTGCTAGAATCCCCACAGATACGCAGTATTTT.

This clonotype was counted between two and nine times. This chain links TRBV3-1 with TRBJ2-1; 9 bases are a match to TRBD2. Per germline, CDR1 LGHDT and CDR2 YNNKEL (reference sequence). The ends lost 4 bases at V and 7 bases at J; junction bases unmatched: 8. The CDR3 length is 15 residues. DNA of the CDR3: TGTGCCAGCAGCCGGGCGGCGGGGGGGCTAAATGAGCAGTTCTTC. Its protein product is CASSRAAGGLNEQFF.

This clonotype has more than one count but fewer than ten. The chain links TRBV5-6 to TRBJ1-2; no reliable D call. This CDR3 region has 16 residues. The V gene's germline CDR1 is SGHDT and CDR2 YYEEEE. Trimming cost V 5 bases and J 3 bases, with 20 bases left between them. The DNA of the CDR3 is TGTGCCAGCAGTTTCCGAGGGCCGGCGCGGGACTATGGCTACACCTTC. This gives the protein CASSFRGPARDYGYTF. Looking up the rest from reference TRBV5-6 and TRBJ1-2 gives the full variable domain: DAGVTQSPTHLIKTRGQQVTLRCSPKSGHDTVSWYQQALGQGPQFIFQYYEEEERQRGNFPDRFSGHQFPNYSSELNVNALLLGDSALYLCASSFRGPARDYGYTFGSGTRLTVV.

The sample holds a few counts of this clonotype. The chain uses TRBV9 and TRBJ2-3; D is unresolved. Germline CDR1 is SGDLS and CDR2 is YYNGEE. This CDR3 is built from 14 residues. V was shortened by 0 bases and J by 3 bases, with 8 bases between the two germline ends. The CDR3 bases are TGTGCCAGCAGCGTAGTCGGCGCGACAGATACGCAGTATTTT. It encodes CASSVVGATDTQYF.

In nucleotides, the CDR3 is TGTGCCAGCAGCTATAGCGGGGGCTACAATGAGCAGTTCTTC. Residues: CASSYSGGYNEQFF. The chain links TRBV7-6 to TRBJ2-1, with 9 positions matching TRBD2. CDR1 is SGHVS and CDR2 is FNYEAQ in the germline V gene. The CDR3 sequence is 14 residues long. Germline trimming cut 4 bases from V and 3 bases from J; bases unmatched to any gene: 1. Looking up the rest from reference TRBV7-6 and TRBJ2-1 gives the full variable domain: GAGVSQSPRYKVTKRGQDVALRCDPISGHVSLYWYRQALGQGPEFLTYFNYEAQQDKSGLPNDRFSAERPEGSISTLTIQRTEQRDSAMYRCASSYSGGYNEQFFGPGTRLTVL.

This clonotype was observed a handful of times. The chain is built from TRBV7-9 and TRBJ2-7; TRBD1 aligns across 9 bases. The V gene's germline CDR1 is SEHNR and CDR2 FQNEAQ (reference sequence). There are 14 residues in the CDR3. J was trimmed by 7 bases and V by 3 bases; bases with no gene match: 7. CDR3 nucleotide sequence: TGTGCCAGCAGCTTTCCAACAGGGGGCGGGGAGCAGTACTTC. This sequence encodes CASSFPTGGGEQYF.

The genes are TRBV7-9 and TRBJ2-2; D possibly uses TRBD1 or TRBD2 (5 bases each). The CDR3 consists of 14 residues. Germline V gene lookup returns CDR1 SEHNR and CDR2 FQNEAQ (reference sequence). Trimming removed 5 bases at V and 7 bases at J, with 14 bases between. As DNA, the CDR3 is TGTGCCAGCAGCCTCGGGACCCCGGGCGGGGAGCTGTTTTTT. Residues: CASSLGTPGGELFF.

This clonotype was seen ten or more times. The chain is built from TRBV5-1 and TRBJ1-4; D not certain. Germline CDR1 SGHRS, CDR2 YFSETQ. V was trimmed by 0 bases and J by 8 bases, leaving 14 bases between them. The CDR3 has 15 amino acids. Here the CDR3 reads CASSLASQEGEKLFF. CDR3 sequence (DNA): TGCGCCAGCAGCTTGGCCAGCCAGGAGGGAGAAAAACTGTTTTTT.

This clonotype was seen more than once but under ten times. V is TRBV7-2 and J is TRBJ2-1; TRBD1 matches 10 bases. Per germline, CDR1 SGHTA and CDR2 FQGNSA. CDR3 length: 14 amino acids. V gave up 3 bases and J gave up 7 bases; unmatched junction bases: 3. CDR3 protein: CASSFRQGANEQFF. The CDR3, as DNA: TGTGCCAGCAGCTTCCGACAGGGGGCAAATGAGCAGTTCTTC.

This sequence joins TRBV12-3 or TRBV12-4 and TRBJ2-7; no definite D call. The CDR3 has 15 amino acids. Trimming pared 0 bases from V and 0 bases from J, leaving 9 bases between. The CDR3 DNA follows: TGTGCCAGCAGTTTAGCTTCATCTTTCTCCTACGAGCAGTACTTC. Residues: CASSLASSFSYEQYF.

This chain links TRBV27 with TRBJ1-6, with no clear D. Germline V gene data show CDR1 as MNHEY and CDR2 as SMNVEV (reference sequence). The CDR3 has 16 amino acids. V gave up 6 bases and J gave up 9 bases, with 21 bases separating them. DNA of the CDR3: TGTGCCAGCAGCCGGTCTTATGAGTCTTGGGGTTCACCCCTCCACTTT. Protein sequence: CASSRSYESWGSPLHF.

This clonotype has just a few counts. The rearrangement joins TRBV15 to TRBJ1-2; weak D call: TRBD1 (6 bases). Per the germline V gene, CDR1 is LNHNV and CDR2 is YYDKDF (reference sequence). The CDR3 spans 14 residues. The V end lost 2 bases, the J end lost 6 bases, and 13 bases lay between the germline ends. CDR3 in amino acids: CATSRNSKGDGYTF. CDR3 coding DNA: TGTGCCACCAGCAGAAATAGCAAGGGGGATGGCTACACCTTC. Together with reference TRBV15 and TRBJ1-2, the CDR3 gives the full variable domain: DAMVIQNPRYQVTQFGKPVTLSCSQTLNHNVMYWYQQKSSQAPKLLFHYYDKDFNNEADTPDNFQSRRPNTSFCFLDIRSPGLGDTAMYLCATSRNSKGDGYTFGSGTRLTVV.

In regard to this clonotype: The junction and the germline gene differ at one end; a read error may be behind it. This chain joins TRBV6-1 and TRBJ1-2; TRBD1 might be the D (6 bases). CDR3 length equals 14 residues. Per germline, CDR1 MNHNS and CDR2 SASEGT. CDR3 amino acids: CATTPPGVNSGYTF. Written as DNA, the CDR3 is TGTGCCACCACCCCTCCAGGGGTCAACTCTGGCTACACCTTC.

The rearrangement links TRBV5-6 to TRBJ2-5; D is undetermined. The CDR3 has 15 residues. CDR1 and CDR2 from the germline V gene are SGHDT and YYEEEE. Trimming cost V 0 bases and J 4 bases, with 13 bases left between them. The CDR3 DNA follows: TGTGCCAGCAGCTTGGGTCTAGGTATTGGAGAGACCCAGTACTTC. Amino acids: CASSLGLGIGETQYF.